A selection of T cell receptor beta chains follows, all from one sample in a study of blood T cell repertoires in COVID-19. TCRdb's copy holds only in-frame clones and misses some; the assay was immunoSEQ multiplex PCR. The sample shows about 340,000 clones, approximately 92% of them seen only once. Sequenced sample: PBMCs or T cells enriched from blood (not recorded which). The receptors shown here come from a woman aged 25 to 39 who had recovered from COVID-19. The CDR3 runs from the conserved cysteine through the conserved F or W. Fields, in order: clone size, V gene, CDR3 length, D gene, J gene, CDR3 DNA, CDR3 protein. The D gene is left open where the match is weak. A clone size is listed for some rows: how often the clone was seen (once, few, many), or a class if it is expanded.

.	TRBV27	13	.	TRBJ1-5	TGTGCCAGCAGTTTAGGCAGGGAACAGCCCCAGCATTTT	CASSLGREQPQHF
.	TRBV4-2	14	.	TRBJ2-3	TGTGCCAGCAGCCAATCGACTATGGTGGTTACGCAGTATTTT	CASSQSTMVVTQYF
.	TRBV3-1/TRBV3-2	16	TRBD2	TRBJ2-1	TGTGCCAGCAGCCAAGAAGTAATAGCGGGGGTCAATGAGCAGTTCTTC	CASSQEVIAGVNEQFF
.	TRBV19	14	TRBD1	TRBJ1-1	TGTGCCAGTAGTTTACAGGGGGCATACGCTGAAGCTTTCTTT	CASSLQGAYAEAFF
few	TRBV3-1/TRBV3-2	13	.	TRBJ1-1	TGTGCCAGCAGCCAACCAAGGGGCACTGAAGCTTTCTTT	CASSQPRGTEAFF
.	TRBV28	14	.	TRBJ2-7	TGTGCCAGCAGTTCTACAGGCTTCTCCTACGAGCAGTACTTC	CASSSTGFSYEQYF
.	TRBV30	17	TRBD1	TRBJ2-6	TGTGCCTGGAGTGTAGGGACAGGATTTTCTGGGGCCAACGTCCTGACTTTC	CAWSVGTGFSGANVLTF
.	TRBV15	15	.	TRBJ2-7	TGTGCCACCAGCAGAGAATCACGGGGCTCCTACGAGCAGTACTTC	CATSRESRGSYEQYF
.	TRBV5-5	14	.	TRBJ2-5	TGTGCCAGCAGCCCGGGGGGCTACCAAGAGACCCAGTACTTC	CASSPGGYQETQYF
.	TRBV24-1	17	TRBD1	TRBJ1-1	TGTGCCACCAGTGATCCAAAGGTACAGGGGAGGACCACTGAAGCTTTCTTT	CATSDPKVQGRTTEAFF
.	TRBV28	13	.	TRBJ1-2	TGTGCCAGCAGTCTGGGAGGAAGCTATGGCTACACCTTC	CASSLGGSYGYTF
.	TRBV5-4	16	.	TRBJ2-2	TGTGCCAGCACTAAGGGAGGTCAGGGCTTTGACGGGGAGCTGTTTTTT	CASTKGGQGFDGELFF
.	TRBV11-3	14	TRBD1	TRBJ2-7	TGTGCCAGCAGCTTCGAGGGGGCCACCTACGAGCAGTACTTC	CASSFEGATYEQYF
.	TRBV28	15	TRBD2	TRBJ2-7	TGTGCCAGCAGTTCCGCTAGCGGGAGCCCGTACGAGCAGTACTTC	CASSSASGSPYEQYF
.	TRBV5-4	16	.	TRBJ1-1	TGTGCCAGCAGTCGAGGTACCAGGGCCTTGAACACTGAAGCTTTCTTT	CASSRGTRALNTEAFF
.	TRBV19	15	.	TRBJ1-5	TGTGCCAGTAGTATTCCAGGGCTTAGCAATCAGCCCCAGCATTTT	CASSIPGLSNQPQHF